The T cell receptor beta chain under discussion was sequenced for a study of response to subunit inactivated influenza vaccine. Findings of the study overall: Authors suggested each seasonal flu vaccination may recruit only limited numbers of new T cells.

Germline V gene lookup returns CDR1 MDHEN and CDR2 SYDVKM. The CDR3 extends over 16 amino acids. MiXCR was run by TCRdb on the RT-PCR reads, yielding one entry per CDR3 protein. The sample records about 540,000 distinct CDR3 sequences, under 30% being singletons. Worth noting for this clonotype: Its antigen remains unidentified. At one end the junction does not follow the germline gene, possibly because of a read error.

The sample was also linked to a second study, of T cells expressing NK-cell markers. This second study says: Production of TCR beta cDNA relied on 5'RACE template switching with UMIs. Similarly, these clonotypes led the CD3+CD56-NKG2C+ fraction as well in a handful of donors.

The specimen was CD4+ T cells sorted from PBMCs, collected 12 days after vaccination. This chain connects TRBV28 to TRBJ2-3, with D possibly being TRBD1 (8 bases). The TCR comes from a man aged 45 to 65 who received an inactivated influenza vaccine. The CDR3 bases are TGTGCCAGCAGTTCCACAGGGGGGGGTTTGACAGATATGCAGTATTTT. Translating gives CASSSTGGGLTDMQYF.